The 12 T cell receptor beta chains below all came from one sample that was sequenced in a study of Ad26.COV2.S vaccination and SARS-CoV-2 variants. Treatment reported: about 20 received Ad26.COV2.S at low or high dose, single or two shots; 5 received placebo; per-sample allocation not given. At day 63 after the first vaccine or placebo injection, samples were drawn. Measured with immunoSEQ multiplex PCR; TCRdb has only the in-frame clones, and not every one. Of 250,000 to 300,000 clones in the sample, around 87% were seen once. Here the sequenced sample was peripheral blood, taken in a trial of Ad26.COV2.S vaccine versus placebo. All receptors derive from a person aged 18 to 65 who received the Ad26.COV2.S COVID-19 vaccine or a placebo.

Comments on this clone: The sample has other DNA sequences that encode this CDR3 too. This chain uses TRBV5-1 with TRBJ2-1, with 10 bases matching TRBD2. This CDR3 has 16 amino acids. CDR1 and CDR2 (germline): SGHRS, YFSETQ. V gave up 0 bases and J gave up 2 bases; unmatched junction bases: 2. The CDR3 DNA reads as TGCGCCAGCAGCTTGGCTAGCGGGGGCCCCTACAATGAGCAGTTCTTC. The encoded protein is CASSLASGGPYNEQFF.

Remarks on this clone: The germline gene is not matched at one end of the junction; a read error may be the cause. The CDR3: CATSTSYGYTF. The CDR3 DNA reads as TGTGCCACCAGTACCTCCTATGGCTACACCTTC. The gene calls are TRBV28 and TRBJ1-2; the D is unclear. CDR3 size: 11 residues. Looked up from germline, CDR1 is MDHEN and CDR2 is SYDVKM.

The chain links TRBV10-3 to TRBJ2-7, with TRBD2 matching 9 bases. J was trimmed by 0 bases and V by 2 bases; bases with no gene match: 8. The CDR3 runs to 17 residues. Germline V gives CDR1 ENHRY, CDR2 SYGVKD. The CDR3 nucleotides read TGTGCCATCAGTGAGGGGAGCGGCGGGAGGGTCTCCTACGAGCAGTACTTC. As protein: CAISEGSGGRVSYEQYF.

This chain connects TRBV10-3 to TRBJ2-7, with 14 positions matching TRBD2. CDR1 is ENHRY and CDR2 is SYGVKD in the germline V gene. This CDR3 has 13 amino acids. Trimming took 10 bases from V and 6 from J; bases not matched to a gene: 5. CDR3 protein: CATNGLAGGEQYF. The CDR3 nucleotides are TGTGCCACCAACGGACTAGCGGGAGGCGAGCAGTACTTC.

V and J are TRBV6-5 and TRBJ1-1, with D possibly being TRBD1 (6 bases). Between the trimmed V and J ends, which lost 2 bases and 1 base, there was a span of 8 bases. Germline CDR1 reads MNHEY; CDR2 reads SVGAGI. This CDR3 contains 14 residues. Written as DNA, the CDR3 is TGTGCCAGCAGTTACCAACAGGGGAACACTGAAGCTTTCTTT. Protein: CASSYQQGNTEAFF.

The chain links TRBV6-5 to TRBJ1-1; D remains ambiguous. Germline V lookup: CDR1 MNHEY, CDR2 SVGAGI. The V and J ends lost 2 bases and 4 bases respectively, with 11 bases between them. The CDR3 totals 14 residues. Here the CDR3 DNA reads TGTGCCAGCAGTTACGAAAATAAATTCACTGAAGCTTTCTTT. This translates into CASSYENKFTEAFF.

The genes are TRBV2 and TRBJ2-5; D remains ambiguous. V dropped 1 base and J dropped 2 bases, with 8 bases sitting between them. The germline CDR1 and CDR2 sequences are SNHLY and FYNNEI. The CDR3 extends over 14 amino acids. CDR3 in amino acids: CASSEEVGQETQYF. Here the CDR3 DNA reads TGTGCCAGCAGTGAAGAGGTGGGGCAAGAGACCCAGTACTTC.

This chain links TRBV27 with TRBJ1-1; TRBD1 agrees at 7 bases. CDR1 and CDR2 (germline): MNHEY, SMNVEV (reference sequence). Trimming took 3 bases from V and 7 from J; bases not matched to a gene: 2. The CDR3 sequence is 12 residues long. The CDR3 bases are TGTGCCAGCAGTTTGACAGGGAATGAAGCTTTCTTT. Encoded protein: CASSLTGNEAFF.

This clone has a single count. The chain is built from TRBV5-1 and TRBJ1-4; D is unclear. Germline loops: CDR1 SGHRS, CDR2 YFSETQ. This CDR3 is built from 14 residues. V lost 5 bases, J lost 6 bases, and 14 bases lay in between. The CDR3 sequence is CASSIQGLDEKLFF. For the CDR3, the DNA is TGCGCCAGCAGTATACAAGGTTTGGATGAAAAACTGTTTTTT.

The chain carries TRBV28 and TRBJ1-1; 10 bases align to TRBD1. With V trimmed by 1 base and J by 0 bases, 8 bases remained unmatched. In germline, CDR1 is MDHEN, CDR2 SYDVKM. The CDR3 has 18 amino acids. CDR3 DNA sequence: TGTGCCAGCAGTTTATATTGGGGGACAGGGGACATGAACACTGAAGCTTTCTTT. This codes for CASSLYWGTGDMNTEAFF. Using reference TRBV28 and TRBJ1-1 for the parts outside the CDR3, the full variable domain is DVKVTQSSRYLVKRTGEKVFLECVQDMDHENMFWYRQDPGLGLRLIYFSYDVKMKEKGDIPEGYSVSREKKERFSLILESASTNQTSMYLCASSLYWGTGDMNTEAFFGQGTRLTVV.

The V gene is TRBV6-1, the J gene TRBJ2-2, with 11 bases aligning to TRBD2. Germline-derived CDR1 and CDR2 are MNHNS and SASEGT. J was trimmed by 7 bases and V by 3 bases; bases with no gene match: 4. The CDR3 has 15 amino acids. The CDR3 sequence: CASSDSGRGDGELFF. CDR3 coding DNA: TGTGCCAGCAGTGATAGCGGGAGGGGGGACGGGGAGCTGTTTTTT.

The chain combines TRBV28 with TRBJ2-7, with D unresolved. The V gene lost 2 bases and the J gene lost 6 bases, with 14 bases spanning the gap. Germline loops: CDR1 MDHEN, CDR2 SYDVKM. There are 14 residues in the CDR3. The CDR3 here is CASSLDGPSIEQYF. CDR3 coding DNA: TGTGCCAGCAGTTTAGACGGGCCTTCAATCGAGCAGTACTTC.